This T cell receptor beta chain was sequenced in a study of T cells in Graves' hyperthyroidism and ophthalmopathy. Study findings and constraints: Through a model of 13 V-J features, ophthalmopathy was separated from stable hyperthyroidism. Most thyroid clonotypes with frequency above 0.001 were detected in blood.

Trimming left V 3 bases short and J 4 bases short, with 12 bases between. From germline, CDR1 is SGHTA and CDR2 FQGTGA. The CDR3 runs 14 residues. RNA transcripts gave rise to amplified TCR beta CDR3 regions. The HTBI primer set served for first-round RT-PCR of the TCR CDR3. One entry per CDR3 protein, called by TCRdb with MiXCR from the multiplex PCR reads. The repertoire consists of 480,000 or so distinct CDR3 sequences, with around 43% occurring once and the leading ten covering about 45%. In this sample, this clonotype turned up many times. Its antigen is not identified. Researchers barred patients who had uncontrolled infection, other autoimmune disease, pregnancy or lactation.

Sequencing was carried out using peripheral blood or thyroid tissue (not recorded which). The sequence came from an adult woman with Graves' disease, either hyperthyroidism or ophthalmopathy (not recorded which). The gene calls are TRBV7-3 and TRBJ1-1; maybe TRBD1 (6 bases). In nucleotides, the CDR3 is TGTGCCAGCAGCTTTCGGGGAGGGGGCACTGAAGCTTTCTTT. Protein sequence: CASSFRGGGTEAFF.